These 29 T cell receptor beta chains were all obtained from the same sample, sequenced in a study of blood T cell repertoires in COVID-19 (dated by TCRdb to the early 2020s). The library was generated by the immunoSEQ multiplex PCR assay. TCRdb provides this immuneACCESS table in a form limited to in-frame rearrangements. Some clones are lacking; in checked studies, under half of them reflect an unresolved V gene, and why the rest are absent is not known. This sample holds about 380,000 clones; more than 70% were observed only once. More than 0.95% of the sample is taken by the ten largest. The sample comprised PBMCs or T cells enriched from blood (not recorded which). The receptors were gathered from a young woman who had recovered from COVID-19.

The J gene is TRBJ2-1, the V gene TRBV19, with D possibly being TRBD2 (5 bases). This CDR3 has 15 residues. V lost 7 bases and J 0 bases, leaving 13 bases between the germline ends. Germline assignment: CDR1 LNHDA and CDR2 SQIVND (reference sequence). CDR3 DNA: TGTGCCAGTACCCTGTCGGGGATCTCCTACAATGAGCAGTTCTTC. Translating gives CASTLSGISYNEQFF.

The genes are TRBV7-9 and TRBJ1-2, with TRBD1 identical over 9 bases. The germline CDR1 and CDR2 sequences are SEHNR and FQNEAQ (reference sequence). With 6 bases clipped from V and 4 bases from J, the junction kept 9 bases outside the gene matches. The CDR3 is 15 amino acids. CDR3 amino acids: CASSRDRAISYGYTF. In DNA form, the CDR3 reads TGTGCCAGCAGTCGGGACAGGGCGATCAGCTATGGCTACACCTTC.

The chain recombines TRBV6-5 with TRBJ2-5; D perhaps matches TRBD2 (7 bases). The V and J ends lost 0 bases and 5 bases respectively, with 13 bases between them. The CDR3 runs 15 residues. CDR1 is MNHEY, CDR2 SVGAGI, per germline. The CDR3 is CASSYSQGGLETQYF. The CDR3 DNA is TGTGCCAGCAGTTACTCACAGGGAGGGTTGGAGACCCAGTACTTC.

The chain links TRBV2 to TRBJ1-1; 7 nucleotides match TRBD1. Germline loops: CDR1 SNHLY, CDR2 FYNNEI. V lost 4 bases, J lost 0 bases, and 14 bases stayed unmatched. There are 18 residues in the CDR3. The CDR3 here is CASSVEEGAIRLNTEAFF. The DNA for the CDR3 is TGTGCCAGCAGTGTCGAGGAGGGGGCCATTCGGCTGAACACTGAAGCTTTCTTT.

This rearrangement joins TRBV11-1 to TRBJ2-1, with D possibly TRBD1 on 6 matching bases. This CDR3 is 13 amino acids long. Germline values: CDR1 SGHAT, CDR2 FQDESV (reference sequence). The V and J ends lost 4 bases and 13 bases respectively, with 17 bases between them. CDR3 coding DNA: TGTGCCAGCAGCTCTCTGATGGACAGTTCTCAGTTCTTC. Translated, it gives CASSSLMDSSQFF.

The chain joins TRBV6-1 to TRBJ2-7; 10 nucleotides agree with TRBD2. Germline trimming cut 5 bases from V and 4 bases from J; bases unmatched to any gene: 8. Germline CDR1 and CDR2: MNHNS and SASEGT. The CDR3 has 15 amino acids. The CDR3 spells CASSPPGSGGYEQYF. DNA for the CDR3: TGTGCCAGCAGTCCCCCGGGTAGCGGGGGGTACGAGCAGTACTTC.

This clone was found once. V gene TRBV4-1 combines with J gene TRBJ2-2; possibly TRBD1 for D (5 bases). The germline V gene has CDR1 MGHRA and CDR2 YSYEKL. CDR3 length equals 17 residues. V was shortened by 0 bases and J by 2 bases, with 13 bases between the two germline ends. The CDR3, as DNA: TGCGCCAGCAGCCAAGATAAGGGGCAGACTAACACCGGGGAGCTGTTTTTT. Translating gives CASSQDKGQTNTGELFF.

The rearrangement links TRBV9 to TRBJ2-7; D is ambiguous. Per the germline V gene, CDR1 is SGDLS and CDR2 is YYNGEE. The CDR3 runs 15 residues. Trimming removed 0 bases from V and 0 bases from J, with 10 bases in between. The CDR3 sequence is CASSVGRKSSYEQYF. The CDR3, as DNA: TGTGCCAGCAGCGTAGGGCGGAAAAGCTCCTACGAGCAGTACTTC.

The sample holds a few counts of this clone. At the DNA level, this CDR3 is encoded by other sequences in the same sample as well. The chain carries TRBV6-5 and TRBJ2-7; 7 bases line up with TRBD1. Germline CDR1 is MNHEY and CDR2 is SVGAGI. The length of the CDR3 is 12 residues. Unmatched junction bases numbered 0, after V lost 4 bases and J lost 3 bases. The CDR3: CASSSGGYEQYF. The CDR3 nucleotides are TGTGCCAGCAGTTCAGGGGGCTACGAGCAGTACTTC.

The chain links TRBV2 to TRBJ1-5; 12 bases fit TRBD1. V lost 6 bases and J lost 7; bases outside the gene matches: 7. The CDR3 contains 15 residues. CDR1 is SNHLY and CDR2 is FYNNEI in the germline V gene. The CDR3 DNA is TGTGCCAGCAGCCTCGGGACAGGGGGCACCCAGCCCCAGCATTTT. This codes for CASSLGTGGTQPQHF. Full variable domain (rest looked up from reference TRBV2 and TRBJ1-5): EPEVTQTPSHQVTQMGQEVILRCVPISNHLYFYWYRQILGQKVEFLVSFYNNEISEKSEIFDDQFSVERPDGSNFTLKIRSTKLEDSAMYFCASSLGTGGTQPQHFGDGTRLSIL.

The J gene is TRBJ1-1, the V gene TRBV18; 9 positions agree with TRBD1. Germline CDR1 is KGHSH and CDR2 is LQKENI. After removal of 3 bases from V and 5 bases from J, the junction contained 4 bases not matched to a gene. The CDR3 has 14 amino acids. CDR3 sequence (DNA): TGTGCCAGCTCACCTGGACAGGGGCGTACTGAAGCTTTCTTT. Translated: CASSPGQGRTEAFF.

This clone was counted between two and nine times. This chain links TRBV11-2 with TRBJ1-2; tentatively, D is TRBD1 (5 bases). CDR3 size: 15 residues. Germline V gene sequence: CDR1 SGHAT, CDR2 FQNNGV. The ends were cut back, 5 bases at V and 2 bases at J, with 15 bases in the middle. CDR3 protein: CASSRPGGVNYGYTF. The CDR3 coding sequence is TGTGCCAGCAGCCGGCCGGGGGGAGTGAACTATGGCTACACCTTC.

The V gene is TRBV6-1, the J gene TRBJ1-2, with 8 bases matching TRBD1. Germline CDR1 reads MNHNS; CDR2 reads SASEGT. The CDR3 is made up of 14 amino acids. V lost 0 bases and J lost 7; bases outside the gene matches: 4. The CDR3 nucleotides read TGTGCCAGCAGTGAAGCGGGCAGGGGGCCTGGCTACACCTTC. It specifies CASSEAGRGPGYTF.

The chain joins TRBV4-1 to TRBJ1-6; the D is unclear. Germline V gene sequence: CDR1 MGHRA, CDR2 YSYEKL. V was trimmed by 0 bases and J by 4 bases, leaving 13 bases between them. The CDR3 extends over 17 amino acids. The CDR3, as DNA: TGCGCCAGCAGCCAAGATATCGGGTCAGTTTATAATTCACCCCTCCACTTT. Its translation is CASSQDIGSVYNSPLHF.

The V and J genes are TRBV6-1 and TRBJ1-5, with 8 nucleotides matching TRBD1. V shed 2 bases and J 1 base; nucleotides not matched to a gene: 4. The CDR3 has 16 residues. The germline V gene has CDR1 MNHNS and CDR2 SASEGT. CDR3 DNA sequence: TGTGCCAGCAGTGAACTGGACAGGGCGAGCAATCAGCCCCAGCATTTT. This encodes CASSELDRASNQPQHF.

The chain links TRBV5-4 to TRBJ2-3; perhaps TRBD1 as D (5 bases). The length of the CDR3 is 15 residues. Germline lookup yields CDR1 SGHNT and CDR2 YYREEE (reference sequence). V gave up 3 bases and J gave up 1 base, with 12 bases separating them. The CDR3 spells CASSSPGKGTDTQYF. In DNA form, the CDR3 reads TGTGCCAGCAGCTCCCCAGGGAAAGGCACAGATACGCAGTATTTT.

The chain combines TRBV12-3 or TRBV12-4 with TRBJ1-6; D is ambiguous. This CDR3 comprises 13 residues. The V gene lost 3 bases and the J gene lost 7 bases, with 7 bases spanning the gap. CDR3 DNA: TGTGCCAGCAGTTTTGAGAAGAATTCACCCCTCCACTTT. This encodes CASSFEKNSPLHF.

V is TRBV4-1 and J is TRBJ1-3, with D unresolved. This CDR3 has 14 amino acids. Germline V gene lookup returns CDR1 MGHRA and CDR2 YSYEKL. The V end was cut by 2 bases, the J end by 0 bases, with 5 bases between. The CDR3 loop is CASSQTYSGNTIYF. DNA of the CDR3: TGCGCCAGCAGCCAAACTTACTCTGGAAACACCATATATTTT.

The V and J genes are TRBV19 and TRBJ2-7, with D possibly TRBD2 on 6 matching bases. Germline V gene sequence: CDR1 LNHDA, CDR2 SQIVND (reference sequence). The CDR3 contains 13 residues. Deletions cut 5 bases from V and 7 bases from J, with 15 bases between. The CDR3 DNA is TGTGCCAGTAGTGAAAGGTGGGGGAGGGAGCAGTACTTC. Its translation: CASSERWGREQYF.

The chain joins TRBV5-1 to TRBJ2-7; D is ambiguous. Germline V gene sequence: CDR1 SGHRS, CDR2 YFSETQ. This CDR3 has 13 residues. The germline V and J ends were trimmed by 0 bases and 5 bases, with 9 bases remaining between them. CDR3 loop: CASSLAHGDEQYF. The CDR3 DNA is TGCGCCAGCAGCTTGGCCCACGGTGACGAGCAGTACTTC.

The chain joins TRBV6-6 to TRBJ2-5; TRBD1 matches 7 bases. The CDR3 contains 14 residues. The germline gives CDR1 MNHNY, CDR2 SVGAGI (reference sequence). V lost 5 bases to trimming and J lost 2 bases; unmatched junction nucleotides: 5. The DNA for the CDR3 is TGTGCCAGCAGTCATCCGGGACAGCAAGAGACCCAGTACTTC. It yields the protein CASSHPGQQETQYF.

V usage is TRBV30 and J usage is TRBJ1-2, with 9 bases fitting TRBD1. V was clipped by 0 bases and J by 8 bases; unmatched bases: 7. The CDR3 runs to 14 residues. CDR1 is GTSNPN and CDR2 is SVGIG in the germline V gene (reference sequence). The CDR3 loop is CAWSVSGQGIGYTF. DNA of the CDR3: TGTGCCTGGAGTGTATCAGGACAGGGGATCGGCTACACCTTC.

The chain links TRBV11-2 to TRBJ2-2; D is unresolved. The CDR3 contains 14 residues. Germline CDR1 is SGHAT and CDR2 is FQNNGV. V was shortened by 1 base and J by 1 base, with 4 bases between the two germline ends. In DNA form, the CDR3 reads TGTGCCAGCAGCTTAGGCAGGAACACCGGGGAGCTGTTTTTT. Its protein is CASSLGRNTGELFF.

The V and J genes are TRBV7-9 and TRBJ2-2, with 11 bases matching TRBD2. The CDR3 runs to 16 residues. J was trimmed by 4 bases and V by 4 bases; bases with no gene match: 5. CDR1 is SEHNR, CDR2 FQNEAQ, per germline (reference sequence). CDR3 bases: TGTGCCAGCAGCTCTTCTAGCGGGGGGTTCACCGGGGAGCTGTTTTTT. It translates to CASSSSSGGFTGELFF.

The chain couples TRBV12-3 or TRBV12-4 to TRBJ2-1, with a weak D call TRBD2 (6 bases). The CDR3 has 13 residues. V gave up 3 bases and J gave up 5 bases, with 8 bases separating them. The CDR3 protein is CASSFGGDNEQFF. CDR3 sequence (DNA): TGTGCCAGCAGTTTTGGCGGGGACAATGAGCAGTTCTTC.

The chain joins TRBV5-1 to TRBJ2-3; TRBD2 matches at 12 bases. Trimming removed 4 bases from V and 1 base from J; junction bases left unmatched: 4. This CDR3 is built from 16 residues. The germline V gene has CDR1 SGHRS and CDR2 YFSETQ. The CDR3 DNA reads TGCGCCAGCAGCAAACGGACTAGCGGGGGCACAGATACGCAGTATTTT. This codes for CASSKRTSGGTDTQYF.

The V gene is TRBV4-2, the J gene TRBJ1-6; D call uncertain. The CDR3 is made up of 17 amino acids. Germline CDR1 is LGHNA and CDR2 is YNFKEQ. Trimming removed 0 bases from V and 0 bases from J, with 9 bases in between. The DNA for the CDR3 is TGTGCCAGCAGCCAAGATTTTACACCCTCCTATAATTCACCCCTCCACTTT. Residues: CASSQDFTPSYNSPLHF.

The V call is TRBV5-5, the J call TRBJ2-7, with 7 positions matching TRBD2. Per germline, CDR1 SGHKS and CDR2 YYEKEE (reference sequence). The junction had 6 bases not matched to a gene; V was cut back by 0 bases and J by 3 bases. CDR3 length: 15 residues. CDR3 sequence (DNA): TGTGCCAGCAGCTTGGGTACGTGGGAGGGCTACGAGCAGTACTTC. This codes for CASSLGTWEGYEQYF.

The chain uses TRBV27 and TRBJ2-5, with D possibly being TRBD2 (5 bases). V was shortened by 2 bases and J by 3 bases, with 13 bases between the two germline ends. Germline values: CDR1 MNHEY, CDR2 SMNVEV (reference sequence). The CDR3 consists of 15 residues. The CDR3 nucleotides read TGTGCCAGCAGTTTAACGTGGCCGGGGAAAGAGACCCAGTACTTC. Translated, it gives CASSLTWPGKETQYF.